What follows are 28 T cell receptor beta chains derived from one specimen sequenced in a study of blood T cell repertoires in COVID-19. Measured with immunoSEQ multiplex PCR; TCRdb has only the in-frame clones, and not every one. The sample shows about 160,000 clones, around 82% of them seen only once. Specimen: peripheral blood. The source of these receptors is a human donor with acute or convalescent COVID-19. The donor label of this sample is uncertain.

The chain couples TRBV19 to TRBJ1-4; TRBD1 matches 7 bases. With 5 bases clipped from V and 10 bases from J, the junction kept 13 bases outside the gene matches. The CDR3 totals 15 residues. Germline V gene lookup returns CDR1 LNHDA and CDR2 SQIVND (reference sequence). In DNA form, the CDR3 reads TGTGCCAGTAGTCCTGGACAGGTCCTGGGGGGAAAACTGTTTTTT. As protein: CASSPGQVLGGKLFF.

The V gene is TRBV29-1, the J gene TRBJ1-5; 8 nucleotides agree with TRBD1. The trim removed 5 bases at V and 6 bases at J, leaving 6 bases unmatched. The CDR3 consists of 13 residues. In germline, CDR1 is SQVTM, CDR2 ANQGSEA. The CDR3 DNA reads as TGCAGCGTTCTGGACAGGGCAGGTCAGCCCCAGCATTTT. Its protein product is CSVLDRAGQPQHF.

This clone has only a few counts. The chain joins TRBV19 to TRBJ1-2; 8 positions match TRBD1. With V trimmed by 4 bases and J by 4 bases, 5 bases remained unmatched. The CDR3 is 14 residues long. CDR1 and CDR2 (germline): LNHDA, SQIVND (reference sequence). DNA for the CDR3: TGTGCCAGTAGTACAGGGGGCCTCGGCTATGGCTACACCTTC. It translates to CASSTGGLGYGYTF. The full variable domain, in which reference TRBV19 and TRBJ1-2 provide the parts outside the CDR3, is DGGITQSPKYLFRKEGQNVTLSCEQNLNHDAMYWYRQDPGQGLRLIYYSQIVNDFQKGDIAEGYSVSREKKESFPLTVTSAQKNPTAFYLCASSTGGLGYGYTFGSGTRLTVV.

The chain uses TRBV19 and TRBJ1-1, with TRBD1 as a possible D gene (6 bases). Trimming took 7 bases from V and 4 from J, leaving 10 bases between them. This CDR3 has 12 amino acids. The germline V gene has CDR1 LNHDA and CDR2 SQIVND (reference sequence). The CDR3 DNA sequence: TGTGCCAGTAACCACAGGGTCACTGAAGCTTTCTTT. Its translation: CASNHRVTEAFF.

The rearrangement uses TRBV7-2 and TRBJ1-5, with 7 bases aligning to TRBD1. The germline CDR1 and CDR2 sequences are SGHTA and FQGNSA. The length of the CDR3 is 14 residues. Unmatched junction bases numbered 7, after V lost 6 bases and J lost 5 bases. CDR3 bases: TGTGCCAGCAGTCCTCCGGGACAGTATCAGCCCCAGCATTTT. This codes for CASSPPGQYQPQHF.

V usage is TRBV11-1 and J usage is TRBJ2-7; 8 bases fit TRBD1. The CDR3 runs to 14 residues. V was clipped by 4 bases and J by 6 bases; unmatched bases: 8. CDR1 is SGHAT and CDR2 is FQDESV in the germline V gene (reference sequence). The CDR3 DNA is TGTGCCAGCAGCTCCGACAGGGGATCGGCCGAGCAGTACTTC. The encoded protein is CASSSDRGSAEQYF.

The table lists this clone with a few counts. The CDR3 DNA follows: TGTGCCTGGAGTGAGGGACAGGGGGCCGGCTATGGCTACACCTTC. It encodes CAWSEGQGAGYGYTF. The chain uses TRBV30 and TRBJ1-2, with 12 bases aligning to TRBD1. Germline CDR1 reads GTSNPN; CDR2 reads SVGIG (reference sequence). The CDR3 covers 15 residues. With 1 base clipped from V and 4 bases from J, the junction kept 4 bases outside the gene matches.

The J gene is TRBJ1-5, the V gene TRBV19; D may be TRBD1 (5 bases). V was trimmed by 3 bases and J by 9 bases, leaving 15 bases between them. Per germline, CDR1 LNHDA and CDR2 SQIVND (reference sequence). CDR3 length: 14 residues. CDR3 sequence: CASSMAGPPWPQHF. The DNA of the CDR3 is TGTGCCAGTAGTATGGCAGGGCCCCCTTGGCCCCAGCATTTT.

The CDR3, as DNA: TGTGCCAGCAGATCCAGACAGGAGGAAGCTTTCTTT. Its protein product is CASRSRQEEAFF. The chain is built from TRBV6-5 and TRBJ1-1, with D maybe TRBD1 (6 bases). This CDR3 is built from 12 residues. Trimming left V 6 bases short and J 8 bases short, with 13 bases between. The germline gives CDR1 MNHEY, CDR2 SVGAGI.

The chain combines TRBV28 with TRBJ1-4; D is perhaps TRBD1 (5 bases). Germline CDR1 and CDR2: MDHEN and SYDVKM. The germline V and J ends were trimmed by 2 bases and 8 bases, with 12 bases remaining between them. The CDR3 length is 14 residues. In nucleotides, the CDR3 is TGTGCCAGCAGTTTAGGAGGGGCGCAGGAAAAACTGTTTTTT. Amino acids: CASSLGGAQEKLFF.

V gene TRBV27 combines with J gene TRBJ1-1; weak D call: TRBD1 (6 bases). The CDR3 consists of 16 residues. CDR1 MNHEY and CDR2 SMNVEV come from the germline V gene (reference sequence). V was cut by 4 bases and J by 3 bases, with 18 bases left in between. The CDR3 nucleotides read TGTGCCAGCAGTTCGTGGTCACAGGGATTGGACACTGAAGCTTTCTTT. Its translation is CASSSWSQGLDTEAFF.

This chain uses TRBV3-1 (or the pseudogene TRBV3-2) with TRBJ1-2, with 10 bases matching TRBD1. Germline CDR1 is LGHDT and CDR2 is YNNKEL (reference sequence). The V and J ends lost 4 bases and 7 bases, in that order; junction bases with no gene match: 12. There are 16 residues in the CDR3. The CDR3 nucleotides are TGTGCCAGCAGCCCTCGGCCGGGACAGGGGTCCTTTGGCTACACCTTC. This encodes CASSPRPGQGSFGYTF.

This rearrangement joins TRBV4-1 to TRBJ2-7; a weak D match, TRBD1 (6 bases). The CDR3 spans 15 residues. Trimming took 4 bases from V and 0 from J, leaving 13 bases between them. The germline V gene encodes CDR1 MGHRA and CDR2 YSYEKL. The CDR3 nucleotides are TGCGCCAGCAGCCTCGACAGGTTAGACTCCTACGAGCAGTACTTC. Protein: CASSLDRLDSYEQYF.

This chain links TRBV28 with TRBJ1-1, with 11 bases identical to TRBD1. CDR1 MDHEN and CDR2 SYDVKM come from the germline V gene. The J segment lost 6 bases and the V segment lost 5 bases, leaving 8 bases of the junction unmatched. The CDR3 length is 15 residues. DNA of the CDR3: TGTGCCAGCAGTCCCGGGACAGGGGGGCTAGCTGAAGCTTTCTTT. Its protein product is CASSPGTGGLAEAFF.

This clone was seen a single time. CDR3 loop: CASSLQGWDEKLFF. CDR3 DNA: TGTGCCAGTAGCCTACAGGGCTGGGATGAAAAACTGTTTTTT. The gene calls are TRBV19 and TRBJ1-4; tentative D call: TRBD1 (6 bases). The CDR3 has 14 amino acids. The V gene's germline CDR1 is LNHDA and CDR2 SQIVND (reference sequence). V lost 6 bases and J lost 6, with 14 bases in between.

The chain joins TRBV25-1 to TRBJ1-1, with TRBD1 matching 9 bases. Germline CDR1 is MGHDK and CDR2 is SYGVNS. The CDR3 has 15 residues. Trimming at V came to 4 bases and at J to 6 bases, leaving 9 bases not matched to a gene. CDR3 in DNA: TGTGCCAGCAGTGGCCCCGGACAGGGGCTAGCTGAAGCTTTCTTT. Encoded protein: CASSGPGQGLAEAFF.

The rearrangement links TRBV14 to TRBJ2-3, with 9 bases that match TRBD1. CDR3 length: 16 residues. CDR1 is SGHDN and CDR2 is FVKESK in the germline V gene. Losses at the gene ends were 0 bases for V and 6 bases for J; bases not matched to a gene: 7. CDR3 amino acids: CASSQDLGQGRDTQYF. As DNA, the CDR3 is TGTGCCAGCAGCCAAGATTTGGGACAGGGTAGGGATACGCAGTATTTT.

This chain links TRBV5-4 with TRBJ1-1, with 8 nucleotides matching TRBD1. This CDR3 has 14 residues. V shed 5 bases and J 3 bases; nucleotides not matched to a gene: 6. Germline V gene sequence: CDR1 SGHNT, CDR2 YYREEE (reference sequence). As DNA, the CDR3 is TGTGCCAGCAGGCCTACAGGGGGGTACACTGAAGCTTTCTTT. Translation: CASRPTGGYTEAFF.

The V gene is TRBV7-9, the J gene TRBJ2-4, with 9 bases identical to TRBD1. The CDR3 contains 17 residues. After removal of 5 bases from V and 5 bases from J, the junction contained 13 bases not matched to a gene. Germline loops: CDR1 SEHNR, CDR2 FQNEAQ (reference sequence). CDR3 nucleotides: TGTGCCAGCAGCCCTAGAACCGGGACAGGGAACGAAAACATTCAGTACTTC. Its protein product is CASSPRTGTGNENIQYF. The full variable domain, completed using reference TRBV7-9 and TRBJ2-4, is DTGVSQNPRHKITKRGQNVTFRCDPISEHNRLYWYRQTLGQGPEFLTYFQNEAQLEKSRLLSDRFSAERPKGSFSTLEIQRTEQGDSAMYLCASSPRTGTGNENIQYFGAGTRLSVL.

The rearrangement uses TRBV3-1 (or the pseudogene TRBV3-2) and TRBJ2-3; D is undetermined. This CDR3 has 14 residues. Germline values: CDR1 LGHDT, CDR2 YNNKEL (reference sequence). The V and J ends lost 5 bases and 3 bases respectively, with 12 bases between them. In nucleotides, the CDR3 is TGTGCCAGCAGCACCCACCTAGGAACAGATACGCAGTATTTT. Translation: CASSTHLGTDTQYF.

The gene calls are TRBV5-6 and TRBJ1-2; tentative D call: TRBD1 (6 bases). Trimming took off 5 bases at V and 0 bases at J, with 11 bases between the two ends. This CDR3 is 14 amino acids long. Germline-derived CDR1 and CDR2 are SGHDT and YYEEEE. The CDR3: CASRYGQSNYGYTF. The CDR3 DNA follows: TGTGCCAGCAGGTATGGACAGTCTAACTATGGCTACACCTTC.

CDR3 protein: CASSRGQGAGANVLTF. As DNA, the CDR3 is TGTGCCAGTAGTCGCGGACAGGGGGCCGGGGCCAACGTCCTGACTTTC. The chain has TRBV19 and TRBJ2-6, with 11 bases identical to TRBD1. Unmatched junction bases numbered 4, after V lost 5 bases and J lost 4 bases. The germline CDR1 and CDR2 sequences are LNHDA and SQIVND (reference sequence). The CDR3 totals 16 residues.

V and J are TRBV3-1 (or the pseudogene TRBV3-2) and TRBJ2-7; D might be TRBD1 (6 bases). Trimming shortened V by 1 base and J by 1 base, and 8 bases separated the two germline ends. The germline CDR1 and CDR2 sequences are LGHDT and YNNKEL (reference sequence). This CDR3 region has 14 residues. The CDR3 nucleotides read TGTGCCAGCAGCCAAGGGGGGCAGTCCTACGAGCAGTACTTC. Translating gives CASSQGGQSYEQYF.

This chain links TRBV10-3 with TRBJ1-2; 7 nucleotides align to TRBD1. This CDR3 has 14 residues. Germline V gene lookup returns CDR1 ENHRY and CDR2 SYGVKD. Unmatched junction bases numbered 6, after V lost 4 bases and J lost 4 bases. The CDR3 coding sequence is TGTGCCATCAGTGCTAAGGGACAGAGCTATGGCTACACCTTC. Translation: CAISAKGQSYGYTF.

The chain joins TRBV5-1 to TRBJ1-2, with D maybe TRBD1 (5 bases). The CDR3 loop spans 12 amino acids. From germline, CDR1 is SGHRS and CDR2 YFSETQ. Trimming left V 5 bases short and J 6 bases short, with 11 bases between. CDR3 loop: CASRTENDGYTF. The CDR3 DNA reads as TGCGCCAGCAGGACAGAAAACGATGGCTACACCTTC.

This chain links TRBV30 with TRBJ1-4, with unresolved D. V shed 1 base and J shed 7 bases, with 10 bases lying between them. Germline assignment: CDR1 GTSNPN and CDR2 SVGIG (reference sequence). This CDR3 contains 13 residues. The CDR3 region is CAWSAQAAEKLFF. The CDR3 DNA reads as TGTGCCTGGAGTGCCCAAGCCGCTGAAAAACTGTTTTTT.

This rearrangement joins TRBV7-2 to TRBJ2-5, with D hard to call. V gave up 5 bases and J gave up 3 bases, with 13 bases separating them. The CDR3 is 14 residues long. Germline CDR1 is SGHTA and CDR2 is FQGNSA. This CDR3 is CASSRQQLKETQYF. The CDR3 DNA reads TGTGCCAGCAGCAGGCAACAACTAAAAGAGACCCAGTACTTC.

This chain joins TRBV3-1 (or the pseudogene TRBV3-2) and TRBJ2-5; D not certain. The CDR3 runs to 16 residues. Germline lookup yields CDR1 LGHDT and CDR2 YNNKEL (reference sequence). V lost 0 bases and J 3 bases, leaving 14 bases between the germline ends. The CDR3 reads CASSQDTGWLEETQYF. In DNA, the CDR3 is TGTGCCAGCAGCCAAGATACGGGTTGGTTAGAAGAGACCCAGTACTTC.